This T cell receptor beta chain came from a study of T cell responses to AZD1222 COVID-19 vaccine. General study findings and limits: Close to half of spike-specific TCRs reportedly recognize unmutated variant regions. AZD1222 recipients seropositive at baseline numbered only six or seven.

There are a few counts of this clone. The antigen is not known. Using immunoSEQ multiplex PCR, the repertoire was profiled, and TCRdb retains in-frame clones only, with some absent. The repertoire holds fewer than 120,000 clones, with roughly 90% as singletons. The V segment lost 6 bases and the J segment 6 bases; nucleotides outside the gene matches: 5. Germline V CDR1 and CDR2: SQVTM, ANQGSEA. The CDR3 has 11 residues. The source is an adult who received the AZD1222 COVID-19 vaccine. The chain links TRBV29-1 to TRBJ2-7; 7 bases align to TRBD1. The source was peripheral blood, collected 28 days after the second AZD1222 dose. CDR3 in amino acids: CSVWDSGEQYF. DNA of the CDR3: TGCAGCGTCTGGGACAGCGGCGAGCAGTACTTC.